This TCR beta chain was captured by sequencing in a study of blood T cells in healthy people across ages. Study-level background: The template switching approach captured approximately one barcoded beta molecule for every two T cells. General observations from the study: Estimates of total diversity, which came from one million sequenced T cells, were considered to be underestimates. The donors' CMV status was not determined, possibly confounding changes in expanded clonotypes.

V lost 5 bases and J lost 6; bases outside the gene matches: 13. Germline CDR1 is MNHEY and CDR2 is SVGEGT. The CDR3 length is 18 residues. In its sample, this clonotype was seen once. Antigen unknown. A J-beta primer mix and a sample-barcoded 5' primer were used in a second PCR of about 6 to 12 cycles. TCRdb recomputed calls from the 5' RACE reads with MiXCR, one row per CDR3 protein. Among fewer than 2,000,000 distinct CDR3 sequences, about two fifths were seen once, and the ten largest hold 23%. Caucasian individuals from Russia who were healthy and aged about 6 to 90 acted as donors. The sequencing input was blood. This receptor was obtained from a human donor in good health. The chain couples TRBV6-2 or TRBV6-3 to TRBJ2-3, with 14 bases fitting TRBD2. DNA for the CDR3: TGTGCCAGCAGTCGGACGACTAGCGGGGGGGCAAGAGGGGATACGCAGTATTTT. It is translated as CASSRTTSGGARGDTQYF.